This T cell receptor (beta chain) was sequenced in a study of cytomegalovirus exposure and HLA in healthy donors. The study, taken as a whole, reports: Most subjects had HLA-A and HLA-B alleles reportedly predicted accurately by TCR beta sequences. A later analysis linked a missense DCLRE1C variant to TCR beta V- and J-gene trimming.

The donors (healthy individuals) were bone marrow donors. PCR primers comprised 60 Vbeta and 13 Jbeta primers. Profiling relied on immunoSEQ multiplex PCR, and the TCRdb table lists in-frame clones only, not all of them. Altogether roughly 100,000 clones are present, roughly three quarters being singletons, with the ten largest covering under 2%. The CDR3 extends over 16 amino acids. The ends lost 4 bases at V and 7 bases at J; junction bases unmatched: 16. Germline-derived CDR1 and CDR2 are MNHEY and SVGAGI. Remarks on this clone: The antigen is not known.

This receptor was taken from a woman between 40 and 55 years old in good health and CMV-seronegative. The rearrangement joins TRBV6-5 to TRBJ2-7; 7 positions agree with TRBD1. Material for sequencing was PBMCs. The CDR3 DNA is TGTGCCAGCAGTTCGGGACGCAGGGGGAGCTCTAGGGAGCAGTACTTC. This codes for CASSSGRRGSSREQYF.